These T cell receptor beta chains were read from a single sample in a study of persistence of HIV-infected CD4 T cells. TCRdb's copy holds only in-frame clones and misses some; the assay was immunoSEQ multiplex PCR. The profile shows 15,000 to 20,000 clones, around 60% of them singletons. No antigens are known for them. The material was CD4+ T cells sorted from PBMCs after 18-hour stimulation, obtained from a patient who received antiretroviral therapy. The source of these receptors is an adult woman with HIV who was CMV-seropositive. Both conserved end residues are part of each CDR3. The D gene is left open where the match is weak. Clone size, where shown, is once, few, many, or a class for clones that have expanded.

j_call: TRBJ2-5
v_call: TRBV7-6
clone_size: NA
d_call: TRBD2
cdr3_aa: CASSSLVGGWLETQYF
cdr3_nt: TGTGCCAGCAGCTCACTAGTCGGGGGGTGGCTGGAGACCCAGTACTTC

j_call: TRBJ2-3
v_call: TRBV5-1
clone_size: NA
d_call: NA
cdr3_aa: CASSLADFRGTDTQYF
cdr3_nt: TGCGCCAGCAGCTTGGCAGACTTCCGAGGCACAGATACGCAGTATTTT

j_call: TRBJ2-7
v_call: TRBV2
clone_size: NA
d_call: NA
cdr3_aa: CASSHEYEQYF
cdr3_nt: TGTGCCAGCAGCCACGAGTACGAGCAGTACTTC

j_call: TRBJ1-1
v_call: TRBV7-2
clone_size: few
d_call: NA
cdr3_aa: CASSFGGAPTEAFF
cdr3_nt: TGTGCCAGCAGCTTTGGGGGCGCCCCTACTGAAGCTTTCTTT

j_call: TRBJ2-3
v_call: TRBV4-1
clone_size: NA
d_call: NA
cdr3_aa: CASSQEPGGPRDTQYF
cdr3_nt: TGCGCCAGCAGCCAAGAACCCGGGGGGCCAAGAGATACGCAGTATTTT

j_call: TRBJ2-7
v_call: TRBV4-2
clone_size: NA
d_call: TRBD2
cdr3_aa: CASSHRFTGGVSYEQYF
cdr3_nt: TGTGCCAGCAGCCACCGTTTTACGGGGGGGGTATCCTACGAGCAGTACTTC

j_call: TRBJ2-3
v_call: TRBV29-1
clone_size: NA
d_call: NA
cdr3_aa: CSVEVGGTDTQYF
cdr3_nt: TGCAGCGTTGAGGTAGGGGGCACAGATACGCAGTATTTT

j_call: TRBJ2-3
v_call: TRBV5-1
clone_size: NA
d_call: NA
cdr3_aa: CASSLGVDTDTQYF
cdr3_nt: TGCGCCAGCAGCTTGGGGGTAGACACAGATACGCAGTATTTT

j_call: TRBJ2-7
v_call: TRBV2
clone_size: medium-sized
d_call: TRBD1
cdr3_aa: CASIADRAVQYF
cdr3_nt: TGTGCCAGCATAGCAGACAGGGCGGTGCAGTACTTC

j_call: TRBJ1-1
v_call: TRBV29-1
clone_size: NA
d_call: NA
cdr3_aa: CSVPAVGNTEAFF
cdr3_nt: TGCAGCGTCCCCGCCGTGGGCAACACTGAAGCTTTCTTT

j_call: TRBJ1-6
v_call: TRBV25-1
clone_size: few
d_call: NA
cdr3_aa: CASTLGQNSPLHF
cdr3_nt: TGTGCCAGCACTTTGGGCCAAAATTCACCCCTCCACTTT

j_call: TRBJ2-7
v_call: TRBV5-1
clone_size: NA
d_call: NA
cdr3_aa: CASSLGSQGQQYF
cdr3_nt: TGCGCCAGCAGCTTGGGTAGTCAGGGCCAGCAGTACTTC

j_call: TRBJ1-1
v_call: TRBV19
clone_size: medium-sized
d_call: NA
cdr3_aa: CASSNPVNTEAFF
cdr3_nt: TGTGCCAGTAGTAACCCGGTGAACACTGAAGCTTTCTTT

j_call: TRBJ1-5
v_call: TRBV30
clone_size: few
d_call: TRBD1
cdr3_aa: CAWREQGNHQPQHF
cdr3_nt: TGTGCCTGGAGGGAACAGGGGAACCATCAGCCCCAGCATTTT

j_call: TRBJ1-1
v_call: TRBV6-1
clone_size: NA
d_call: NA
cdr3_aa: CASSEARHTEAFF
cdr3_nt: TGTGCCAGCAGTGAAGCTCGACACACTGAAGCTTTCTTT

j_call: TRBJ2-2
v_call: TRBV5-1
clone_size: medium-sized
d_call: TRBD1
cdr3_aa: CASSQETGSYGELFF
cdr3_nt: TGCGCCAGCAGCCAGGAGACAGGGTCTTACGGGGAGCTGTTTTTT

j_call: TRBJ2-6
v_call: TRBV14
clone_size: NA
d_call: TRBD1
cdr3_aa: CASSQGGTGYSGANVLTF
cdr3_nt: TGTGCCAGCAGCCAAGGCGGGACAGGTTATTCTGGGGCCAACGTCCTGACTTTC

j_call: TRBJ2-1
v_call: TRBV20-1
clone_size: NA
d_call: NA
cdr3_aa: CSASSLSNEQFF
cdr3_nt: TGCAGTGCTAGTTCCCTTTCGAATGAGCAGTTCTTC

j_call: TRBJ2-2
v_call: TRBV5-3
clone_size: few
d_call: NA
cdr3_aa: CARSPRPGTGELFF
cdr3_nt: TGTGCCAGAAGTCCCCGGCCCGGGACCGGGGAGCTGTTTTTT

j_call: TRBJ2-1
v_call: TRBV27
clone_size: NA
d_call: NA
cdr3_aa: CASSLVQGGNEQFF
cdr3_nt: TGTGCCAGCAGTTTAGTACAGGGAGGGAATGAGCAGTTCTTC

j_call: TRBJ1-5
v_call: TRBV6-5
clone_size: few
d_call: NA
cdr3_aa: CASSYGGGSNQPQHF
cdr3_nt: TGTGCCAGCAGTTACGGGGGAGGCAGCAATCAGCCCCAGCATTTT

j_call: TRBJ1-6
v_call: TRBV3-1/TRBV3-2
clone_size: medium-sized
d_call: NA
cdr3_aa: CASSQTDRSFHF
cdr3_nt: TGTGCCAGCAGTCAGACCGACAGGTCCTTCCACTTT

j_call: TRBJ1-4
v_call: TRBV25-1
clone_size: NA
d_call: NA
cdr3_aa: CASGDGGREKLFF
cdr3_nt: TGTGCCAGCGGTGACGGGGGTCGGGAAAAACTGTTTTTT

j_call: TRBJ1-4
v_call: TRBV5-1
clone_size: NA
d_call: NA
cdr3_aa: CASGSGLTNEKLFF
cdr3_nt: TGCGCCAGCGGCTCGGGGTTAACTAATGAAAAACTGTTTTTT

j_call: TRBJ2-1
v_call: TRBV30
clone_size: NA
d_call: NA
cdr3_aa: CAWQPAGSYNEQFF
cdr3_nt: TGTGCCTGGCAACCGGCAGGGAGTTACAATGAGCAGTTCTTC

j_call: TRBJ1-1
v_call: TRBV10-1
clone_size: NA
d_call: TRBD1
cdr3_aa: CASSEFSRGKTEAFF
cdr3_nt: TGCGCCAGCAGTGAGTTTAGCAGGGGGAAAACTGAAGCTTTCTTT

j_call: TRBJ1-1
v_call: TRBV19
clone_size: NA
d_call: NA
cdr3_aa: CASSRGVELSLNTEAFF
cdr3_nt: TGTGCCAGTAGTAGGGGCGTCGAGCTTTCTTTGAACACTGAAGCTTTCTTT

j_call: TRBJ1-4
v_call: TRBV7-9
clone_size: NA
d_call: NA
cdr3_aa: CASSLVQRNEKLFF
cdr3_nt: TGTGCCAGCAGCTTAGTACAGCGTAATGAAAAACTGTTTTTT

j_call: TRBJ1-6
v_call: TRBV5-1
clone_size: medium-sized
d_call: TRBD1
cdr3_aa: CASSLGRTGDNSPLHF
cdr3_nt: TGCGCCAGCAGCTTGGGCCGGACAGGGGATAATTCACCCCTCCACTTT

j_call: TRBJ2-5
v_call: TRBV3-1/TRBV3-2
clone_size: NA
d_call: NA
cdr3_aa: CASSQDKLLSDRETQYF
cdr3_nt: TGTGCCAGCAGCCAAGATAAGTTACTCTCTGATCGGGAGACCCAGTACTTC

j_call: TRBJ2-3
v_call: TRBV6-5
clone_size: NA
d_call: NA
cdr3_aa: CASTSTDTQYF
cdr3_nt: TGTGCCAGTACTAGCACAGATACGCAGTATTTT

j_call: TRBJ1-2
v_call: TRBV6-2/TRBV6-3
clone_size: NA
d_call: NA
cdr3_aa: CASNYASPGGYTF
cdr3_nt: TGTGCCAGCAATTACGCGAGTCCGGGTGGCTACACCTTC

j_call: TRBJ2-2
v_call: TRBV2
clone_size: NA
d_call: NA
cdr3_aa: CASSEEGIRLFF
cdr3_nt: TGTGCCAGCAGTGAAGAGGGTATAAGGCTGTTTTTT

j_call: TRBJ2-2
v_call: TRBV5-6
clone_size: NA
d_call: NA
cdr3_aa: CASSTRVKHQNTGELFF
cdr3_nt: TGTGCCAGCAGCACCAGGGTAAAGCACCAGAACACCGGGGAGCTGTTTTTT

j_call: TRBJ2-3
v_call: TRBV7-6
clone_size: NA
d_call: TRBD2
cdr3_aa: CASSLGLAERDTQYF
cdr3_nt: TGTGCCAGCAGCTTAGGGCTAGCGGAGAGAGATACGCAGTATTTT

j_call: TRBJ1-1
v_call: TRBV15
clone_size: few
d_call: TRBD1
cdr3_aa: CATLGQRTNTEAFF
cdr3_nt: TGTGCCACCTTGGGACAGAGAACTAACACTGAAGCTTTCTTT

j_call: TRBJ1-1
v_call: TRBV7-9
clone_size: NA
d_call: NA
cdr3_aa: CASSFAGIAEENTEAFF
cdr3_nt: TGTGCCAGCAGCTTCGCCGGCATCGCTGAGGAGAACACTGAAGCTTTCTTT

j_call: TRBJ2-2
v_call: TRBV5-5
clone_size: few
d_call: NA
cdr3_aa: CASRRDLGVPGELFF
cdr3_nt: TGTGCCAGCAGGAGAGATTTAGGGGTACCCGGGGAGCTGTTTTTT

j_call: TRBJ2-1
v_call: TRBV6-6
clone_size: NA
d_call: NA
cdr3_aa: CASSYSRQYNEQFF
cdr3_nt: TGTGCCAGCAGTTACTCGCGACAGTACAATGAGCAGTTCTTC

j_call: TRBJ1-4
v_call: TRBV29-1
clone_size: NA
d_call: NA
cdr3_aa: CSVPDTNEKLFF
cdr3_nt: TGCAGCGTTCCTGACACTAATGAAAAACTGTTTTTT

j_call: TRBJ1-1
v_call: TRBV30
clone_size: few
d_call: NA
cdr3_aa: CAWSGDTEAFF
cdr3_nt: TGTGCCTGGAGTGGTGACACTGAAGCTTTCTTT

j_call: TRBJ2-1
v_call: TRBV9
clone_size: NA
d_call: NA
cdr3_aa: CASSVGTPVPRRSYNEQFF
cdr3_nt: TGTGCCAGCAGCGTAGGAACCCCGGTACCTAGGCGGTCCTACAATGAGCAGTTCTTC

j_call: TRBJ2-2
v_call: TRBV7-2
clone_size: NA
d_call: NA
cdr3_aa: CASSSILRGAGELFF
cdr3_nt: TGTGCCAGCAGCTCCATCCTCAGGGGGGCCGGGGAGCTGTTTTTT

j_call: TRBJ2-1
v_call: TRBV2
clone_size: NA
d_call: NA
cdr3_aa: CASRSTTGSYNEQFF
cdr3_nt: TGTGCCAGCAGATCAACGACAGGTTCCTACAATGAGCAGTTCTTC

j_call: TRBJ2-3
v_call: TRBV11-3
clone_size: medium-sized
d_call: TRBD2
cdr3_aa: CASSLDPSGGYTDTQYF
cdr3_nt: TGTGCCAGCAGCTTAGACCCTAGCGGGGGCTACACAGATACGCAGTATTTT

j_call: TRBJ1-4
v_call: TRBV30
clone_size: NA
d_call: NA
cdr3_aa: CAFILQGTNEKLFF
cdr3_nt: TGTGCCTTCATTCTACAGGGAACTAATGAAAAACTGTTTTTT

j_call: TRBJ1-6
v_call: TRBV2
clone_size: NA
d_call: NA
cdr3_aa: CASRGQAPNSPLHF
cdr3_nt: TGTGCCAGCAGGGGGCAGGCGCCAAATTCACCCCTCCACTTT